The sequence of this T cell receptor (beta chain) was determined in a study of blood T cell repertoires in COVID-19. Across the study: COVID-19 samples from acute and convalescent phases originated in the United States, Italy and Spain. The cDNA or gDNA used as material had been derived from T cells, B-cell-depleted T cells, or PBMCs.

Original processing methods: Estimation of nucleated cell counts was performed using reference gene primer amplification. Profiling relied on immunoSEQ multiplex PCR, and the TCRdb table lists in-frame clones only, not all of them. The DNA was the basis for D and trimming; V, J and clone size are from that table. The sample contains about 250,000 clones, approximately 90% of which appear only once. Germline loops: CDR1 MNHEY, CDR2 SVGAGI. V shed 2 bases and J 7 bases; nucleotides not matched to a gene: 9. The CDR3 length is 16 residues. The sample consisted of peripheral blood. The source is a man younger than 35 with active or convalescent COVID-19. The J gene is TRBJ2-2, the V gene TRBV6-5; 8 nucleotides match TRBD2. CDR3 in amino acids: CASSYRPGLGFGELFF. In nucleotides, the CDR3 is TGTGCCAGCAGTTACAGACCGGGACTAGGTTTCGGGGAGCTGTTTTTT.